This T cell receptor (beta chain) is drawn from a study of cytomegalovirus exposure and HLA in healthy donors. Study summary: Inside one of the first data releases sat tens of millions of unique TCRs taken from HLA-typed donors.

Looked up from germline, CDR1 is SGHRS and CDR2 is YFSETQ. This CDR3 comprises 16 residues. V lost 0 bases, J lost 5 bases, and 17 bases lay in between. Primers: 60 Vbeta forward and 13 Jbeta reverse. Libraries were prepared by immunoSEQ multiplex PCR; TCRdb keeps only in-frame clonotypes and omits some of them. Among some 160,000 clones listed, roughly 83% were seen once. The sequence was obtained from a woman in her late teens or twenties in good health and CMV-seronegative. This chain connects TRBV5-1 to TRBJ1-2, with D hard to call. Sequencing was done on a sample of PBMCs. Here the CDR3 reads CASSLGTVSSDYGYTF. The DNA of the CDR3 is TGCGCCAGCAGCTTGGGAACCGTCAGTTCCGATTATGGCTACACCTTC.